This T cell receptor (beta chain) derives from a study of preoperative IRX-2 immunotherapy in early breast cancer. The trim removed 5 bases at V and 8 bases at J, leaving 13 bases unmatched. This CDR3 is 16 amino acids long. The germline V gene has CDR1 SGHAT and CDR2 FQNNGV. Clones were sequenced by immunoSEQ multiplex PCR, and TCRdb holds only the in-frame ones, with some missing. The data show under 45,000 clones, about 95% seen once. Regarding treatment: preoperative locoregional IRX-2 cytokine immunotherapy. The chain joins TRBV11-2 to TRBJ1-2, with TRBD1 identical over 11 bases. The sample in question was tumor tissue, obtained after IRX-2 immunotherapy. The receptor comes from a human donor with breast cancer. This chain's CDR3 is CASSRTRTGGKHGYTF. In nucleotides, the CDR3 is TGTGCCAGCAGCCGAACCCGGACAGGGGGCAAACACGGCTACACCTTC.